The source of this T cell receptor (beta chain) is a study of shared clonotypes between healthy human individuals. Study conclusions and caveats: Represented diversity (both genetic and exposure-history) was limited by the small number of donors.

Germline V gene sequence: CDR1 MGHDK, CDR2 SYGVNS. Trimming took off 5 bases at V and 2 bases at J, with 15 bases between the two ends. The CDR3 runs 15 residues. Concerning this clone: Its antigen is unknown.

Replicate PCRs for sorted subsets used 200 ng DNA; this equaled 33,000 or so T cell genomes. TCRdb's copy holds only in-frame clones and misses some; the assay was immunoSEQ multiplex PCR. This table has around 2.1 million clones, 90% to 97% appearing once. The chain is built from TRBV25-1 and TRBJ2-5; tentatively, D is TRBD1 (5 bases). The TCR originated in a man aged 18 to 30 in good health. The sequencing sample was made of naive CD4+ T cells sorted from blood. Sample subset: CD45RA+ positively selected. Here the CDR3 reads CASSHAQGYQETQYF. CDR3 nucleotide sequence: TGTGCCAGCAGTCACGCCCAGGGATATCAAGAGACCCAGTACTTC.